The subject of this entry is one T cell receptor (beta chain). The data belong to a study of blood T cells in healthy people across ages. From germline, CDR1 is SGHRS and CDR2 YFSETQ. The CDR3 runs to 14 residues. V was trimmed by 3 bases and J by 3 bases, leaving 13 bases between them. Each donor supplied around 9.6 milliliters of peripheral blood. For the second PCR, which ran for about 7 to 11 cycles, a sample-barcoded 5' primer and a J-beta primer mix were used. TCRdb re-analysed the 5' RACE reads in MiXCR, keeping a single row per CDR3 protein. Of some 760,000 distinct CDR3 sequences in the sample, 20% to 30% were seen once. The data were also submitted as part of a second study, on T cells of mothers and their children. According to that study: A few healthy Caucasian mothers, along with their six children, served as the donors. Similar effects of thymic selection on TCR recombination output were recorded in related and unrelated pairs. The overlap seen between related mothers and children slightly exceeded that of unrelated pairs, though not significantly.

This TCR was sampled from a boy between 10 and 17 years old in good health. This chain joins TRBV5-1 and TRBJ2-7; D may correspond to TRBD1 or TRBD2 (5 bases each). The sequenced sample was blood. Here the CDR3 reads CASSSTGTHYEQYF. CDR3 coding DNA: TGCGCCAGCAGCTCAACCGGGACCCACTACGAGCAGTACTTC.